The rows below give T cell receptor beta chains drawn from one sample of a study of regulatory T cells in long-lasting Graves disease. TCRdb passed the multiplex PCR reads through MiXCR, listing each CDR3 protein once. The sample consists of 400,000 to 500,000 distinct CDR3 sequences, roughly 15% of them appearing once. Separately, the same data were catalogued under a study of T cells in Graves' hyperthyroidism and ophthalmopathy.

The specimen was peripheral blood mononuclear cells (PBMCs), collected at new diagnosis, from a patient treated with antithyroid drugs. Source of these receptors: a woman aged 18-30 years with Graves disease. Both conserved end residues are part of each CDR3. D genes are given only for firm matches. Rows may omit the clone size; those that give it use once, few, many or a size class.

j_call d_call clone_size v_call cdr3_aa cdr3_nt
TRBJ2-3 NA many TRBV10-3 CAISESIRRGSGSDTQYF TGTGCCATCAGTGAGTCGATCCGTCGCGGAAGCGGGTCAGATACGCAGTATTTT
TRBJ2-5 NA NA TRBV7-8 CASSLAREIGTQYF TGTGCCAGCAGCTTAGCCCGGGAGATAGGGACCCAGTACTTC
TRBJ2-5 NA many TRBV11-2 CASSPSTGKETQYF TGTGCCAGCAGCCCGAGTACCGGGAAGGAGACCCAGTACTTC
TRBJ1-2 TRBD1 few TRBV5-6 CASSLVRTGAGSYTF TGTGCCAGCAGCTTGGTGAGGACAGGGGCTGGCAGCTACACCTTC
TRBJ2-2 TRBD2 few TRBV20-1 CSARPGLAATGELFF TGCAGTGCTAGACCGGGACTAGCAGCTACCGGGGAGCTGTTTTTT
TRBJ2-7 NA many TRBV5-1 CASSLVAGSYEQYF TGCGCCAGCAGCTTGGTGGCGGGATCTTACGAGCAGTACTTC
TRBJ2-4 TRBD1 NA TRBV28 CASSPRHPTDRDPLAKNIQYF TGTGCCAGCTCACCTCGTCATCCCACAGACAGGGATCCCTTAGCCAAAAACATTCAGTACTTC
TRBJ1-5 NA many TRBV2 CASSGNRPDPQHF TGTGCCAGCAGTGGTAACAGGCCAGACCCCCAGCATTTT
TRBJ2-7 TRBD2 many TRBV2 CASSEQAGVAYEQYF TGTGCCAGCAGTGAACAGGCGGGAGTCGCCTACGAGCAGTACTTC
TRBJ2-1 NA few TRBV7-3 CASSPDWDNEQFF TGTGCCAGCAGCCCCGACTGGGACAATGAGCAGTTCTTC
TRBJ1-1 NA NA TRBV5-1 CASSPEGSLTEAFF TGCGCCAGCAGCCCGGAGGGGTCCCTCACTGAAGCTTTCTTT
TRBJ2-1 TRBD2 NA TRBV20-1 CSRQRERTYNEQFF TGCAGTCGCCAGCGGGAGAGGACCTACAATGAGCAGTTCTTC
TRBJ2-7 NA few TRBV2 CASIGGAYEQYF TGTGCCAGCATAGGGGGGGCCTACGAGCAGTACTTC
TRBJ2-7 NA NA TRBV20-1 CSARGLAFTGYELYF TGCAGTGCTAGAGGCCTAGCATTCACAGGCTACGAGCTGTACTTC
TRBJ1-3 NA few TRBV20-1 CSARTGAGNTIYF TGCAGTGCTAGAACCGGGGCTGGAAACACCATATATTTT
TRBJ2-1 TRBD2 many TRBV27 CASSSRTSGRYNEQFF TGTGCCAGCAGTTCCAGGACTAGCGGGAGATACAATGAGCAGTTCTTC
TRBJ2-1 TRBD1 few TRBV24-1 CATSSGTGDSYNEQFF TGTGCCACCAGCTCCGGGACAGGGGACTCCTACAATGAGCAGTTCTTC
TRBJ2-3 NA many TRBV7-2 CASRVGGMGYDTQYF TGTGCCAGCAGAGTAGGGGGAATGGGTTACGATACGCAGTATTTT
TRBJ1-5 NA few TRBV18 CASSTGQTNQPQHF TGTGCCAGCTCTACCGGACAGACTAATCAGCCCCAGCATTTT
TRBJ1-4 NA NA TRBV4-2 CASSQVRDGVEKLFF TGTGCCAGCAGCCAAGTTAGGGACGGCGTCGAAAAACTGTTTTTT
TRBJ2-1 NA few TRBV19 CASSPLDRNNEQFF TGTGCCAGTAGTCCACTGGACAGAAACAATGAGCAGTTCTTC
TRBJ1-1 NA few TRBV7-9 CASSLVGTTGLAFF TGTGCCAGCAGCTTAGTCGGGACAACGGGACTGGCTTTCTTT
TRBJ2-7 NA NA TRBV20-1 CSASHPGVNEQYF TGCAGTGCTAGTCACCCGGGAGTAAATGAGCAGTACTTC
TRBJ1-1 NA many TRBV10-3 CAIRDDSSTEAFF TGTGCCATCCGGGACGACAGCAGCACTGAAGCTTTCTTT
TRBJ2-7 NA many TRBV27 CASSLASSGYEQYF TGTGCCAGCAGTTTAGCGAGTTCCGGTTACGAGCAGTACTTC
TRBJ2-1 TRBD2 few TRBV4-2 CASSQVTSGSLYNEQFF TGTGCCAGCAGCCAGGTTACTAGCGGGAGCCTTTACAATGAGCAGTTCTTC
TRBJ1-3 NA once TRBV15 CATNPTGRSSGNTIYF TGTGCCACCAACCCAACCGGACGGAGCTCTGGAAACACCATATATTTT